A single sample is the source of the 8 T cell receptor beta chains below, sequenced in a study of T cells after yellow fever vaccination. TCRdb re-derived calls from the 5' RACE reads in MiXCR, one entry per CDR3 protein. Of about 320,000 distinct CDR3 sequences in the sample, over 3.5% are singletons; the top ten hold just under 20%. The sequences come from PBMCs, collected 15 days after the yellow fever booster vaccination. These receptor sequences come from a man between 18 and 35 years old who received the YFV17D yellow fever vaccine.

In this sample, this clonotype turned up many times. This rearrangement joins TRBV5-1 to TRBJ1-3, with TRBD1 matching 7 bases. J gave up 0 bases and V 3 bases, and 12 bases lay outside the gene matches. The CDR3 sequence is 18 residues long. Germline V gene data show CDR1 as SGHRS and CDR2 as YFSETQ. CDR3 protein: CASSWGGAGTASGNTIYF. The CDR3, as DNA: TGCGCCAGCAGCTGGGGGGGGGCCGGGACAGCCTCTGGAAACACCATATATTTT.

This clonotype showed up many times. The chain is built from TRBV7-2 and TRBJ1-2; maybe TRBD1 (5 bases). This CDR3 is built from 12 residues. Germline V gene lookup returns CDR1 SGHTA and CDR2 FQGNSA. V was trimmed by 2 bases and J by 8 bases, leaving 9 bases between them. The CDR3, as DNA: TGTGCCAGCAGCTTATGGGGGGACGGCTACACCTTC. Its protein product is CASSLWGDGYTF.

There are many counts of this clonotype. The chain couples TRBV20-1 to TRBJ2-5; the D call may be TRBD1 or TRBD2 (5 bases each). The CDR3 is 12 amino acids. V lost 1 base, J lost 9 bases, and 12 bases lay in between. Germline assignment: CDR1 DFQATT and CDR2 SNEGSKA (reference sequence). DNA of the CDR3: TGCAGTGCTAGAGTAGGGGCCGGGGCCCAGTACTTC. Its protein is CSARVGAGAQYF.

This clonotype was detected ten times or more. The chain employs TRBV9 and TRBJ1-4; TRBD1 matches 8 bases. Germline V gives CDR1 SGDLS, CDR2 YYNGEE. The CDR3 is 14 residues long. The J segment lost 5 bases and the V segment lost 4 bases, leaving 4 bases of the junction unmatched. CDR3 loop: CASSKGQGNEKLFF. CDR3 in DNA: TGTGCCAGCAGCAAAGGACAGGGAAATGAAAAACTGTTTTTT.

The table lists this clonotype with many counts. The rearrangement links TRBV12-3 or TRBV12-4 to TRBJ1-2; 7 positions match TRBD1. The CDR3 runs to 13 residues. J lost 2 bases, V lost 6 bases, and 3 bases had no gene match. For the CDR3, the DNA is TGTGCCAGCAGCCCACAGGGGAACTATGGCTACACCTTC. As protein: CASSPQGNYGYTF.

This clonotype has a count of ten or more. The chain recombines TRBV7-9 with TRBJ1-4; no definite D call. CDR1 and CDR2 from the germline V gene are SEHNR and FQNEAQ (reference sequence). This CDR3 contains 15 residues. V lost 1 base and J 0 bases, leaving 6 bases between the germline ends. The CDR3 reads CASSLGGPTNEKLFF. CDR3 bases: TGTGCCAGCAGCTTAGGCGGGCCAACTAATGAAAAACTGTTTTTT.

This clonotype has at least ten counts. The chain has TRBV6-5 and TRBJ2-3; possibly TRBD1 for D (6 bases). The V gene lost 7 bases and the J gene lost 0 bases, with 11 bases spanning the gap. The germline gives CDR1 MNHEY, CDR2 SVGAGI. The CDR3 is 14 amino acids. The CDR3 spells CASTGQSSTDTQYF. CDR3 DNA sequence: TGTGCCAGCACTGGACAGTCGAGCACAGATACGCAGTATTTT.

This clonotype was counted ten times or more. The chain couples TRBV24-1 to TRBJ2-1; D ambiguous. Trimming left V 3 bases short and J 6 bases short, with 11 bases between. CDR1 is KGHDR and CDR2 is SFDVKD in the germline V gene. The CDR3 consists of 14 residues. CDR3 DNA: TGTGCCACCAGTGATCCCTCACGGATCAATGAGCAGTTCTTC. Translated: CATSDPSRINEQFF.